These T cell receptor beta chains were read from a single sample in a study of T cell responses to AZD1222 COVID-19 vaccine. Generated by immunoSEQ multiplex PCR, the TCRdb table keeps only in-frame clones and is missing some. Among roughly 140,000 clones listed, over 80% were seen once. The sequencing here drew on peripheral blood, taken 28 days after the second AZD1222 dose. Receptors originate from an adult who received the AZD1222 COVID-19 vaccine. The CDR3 runs from the conserved cysteine through the conserved F or W. The D gene is left open where the match is weak. The size field is filled for only some rows; it gives once, few, many or a size class.

j_gene,v_gene,abundance,d_gene,CDR3nt,CDR3aa
TRBJ2-1,TRBV11-3,-,-,TGTGCCAGCAGCCTTAAAATGGGGGGTGAGCAGTTCTTC,CASSLKMGGEQFF
TRBJ2-3,TRBV5-6,-,TRBD2,TGTGCCAGCAGCTTGAGGGCGGGAGGGACAGATACGCAGTATTTT,CASSLRAGGTDTQYF
TRBJ1-3,TRBV28,-,-,TGTGCCAGCGGCAGGCCAACCTCTGGAAACACCATATATTTT,CASGRPTSGNTIYF
TRBJ2-1,TRBV6-5,-,-,TGTGCCAGCAGCAAAAGACTAGTTTCGTACAATGAGCAGTTCTTC,CASSKRLVSYNEQFF
TRBJ2-5,TRBV4-1,-,-,TGCGCCAGCAGCCAAGACGGGGCGAGGGGCTCGGGAGAGACCCAGTACTTC,CASSQDGARGSGETQYF
TRBJ2-3,TRBV19,-,TRBD2,TGTGCCAGTAGTATGAACGGGAGGGCCGTAGATACGCAGTATTTT,CASSMNGRAVDTQYF
TRBJ2-3,TRBV6-4,-,TRBD1,TGTGCCAGCAGTGGGACGGGACAGGCCACAGATACGCAGTATTTT,CASSGTGQATDTQYF
TRBJ2-3,TRBV6-2/TRBV6-3,few,TRBD2,TGTGCCAGCAGTCTACCCGTTGGGGCGGGAGCCACTCGAAGACCCACAGATACGCAGTATTTT,CASSLPVGAGATRRPTDTQYF
TRBJ2-7,TRBV9,medium-sized,TRBD1,TGTGCCAGCAGCGTAGATGGGGGGACAGGCTCCTACGAGCAGTACTTC,CASSVDGGTGSYEQYF
TRBJ2-3,TRBV30,-,-,TGTGCCTGGAGTAAAGGGAGTGATGCAGATACGCAGTATTTT,CAWSKGSDADTQYF
TRBJ2-7,TRBV5-4,-,-,TGTGCCAGCAGCTTGGCAGGAAGCTACGAGCAGTACTTC,CASSLAGSYEQYF
TRBJ2-1,TRBV10-3,-,TRBD1,TGTGCCATCAGTGAGTCTGGGACAGTCAACAATGAGCAGTTCTTC,CAISESGTVNNEQFF
TRBJ2-1,TRBV15,-,TRBD2,TGTGCCACCAGCAGTCCGGGACTAGCGGAAAGCTCCTACAATGAGCAGTTCTTC,CATSSPGLAESSYNEQFF
TRBJ2-5,TRBV10-3,once,-,TGTGCCATCTCCTCGGGCAGAGAGACCCAGTACTTC,CAISSGRETQYF
TRBJ2-7,TRBV7-7,-,-,TGTGCTAGCAGCCATTACGAGATTTACGAGCAGTACTTC,CASSHYEIYEQYF
TRBJ2-6,TRBV30,-,-,TGTGCCTGGAGTTTTGGGGCTGGGGCCAACGTCCTGACTTTC,CAWSFGAGANVLTF
TRBJ2-3,TRBV9,-,-,TGTGCCAGCAGCGTAGACCCCCCTTCGGTATCTAGCACAGATACGCAGTATTTT,CASSVDPPSVSSTDTQYF
TRBJ2-6,TRBV6-6,-,-,TGTGCCAGCAGTTTCGGGCCTCCTGGGGCCAACGTCCTGACTTTC,CASSFGPPGANVLTF
TRBJ2-1,TRBV15,-,TRBD1,TGTGCCACCAGCAGAGGAGGCGGGACAGGCTCCTACAATGAGCAGTTCTTC,CATSRGGGTGSYNEQFF
TRBJ2-5,TRBV7-9,-,-,TGTGCCAGCAGCTCCACCCTTGGGGAGACCCAGTACTTC,CASSSTLGETQYF
TRBJ2-2,TRBV24-1,few,TRBD2,TGTGCCACCAGTGATGGGGGACTAATCGAGGTCGGGGAGCTGTTTTTT,CATSDGGLIEVGELFF
TRBJ1-2,TRBV29-1,-,-,TGCAGCGTTGACTCGGGGTTTGACTATGGCTACACCTTC,CSVDSGFDYGYTF
TRBJ2-1,TRBV20-1,-,-,TGCAGTGCTAGAGACAGGGGTGAGCAGTTCTTC,CSARDRGEQFF
TRBJ1-3,TRBV5-8,few,-,TGTGCCAGCAGCTTGTACAGGAGACCTGGAAACACCATATATTTT,CASSLYRRPGNTIYF
TRBJ2-2,TRBV6-1,-,-,TGTGCCAGCAGTGCCAAATGGACCGGGGGCACCGGGGAGCTGTTTTTT,CASSAKWTGGTGELFF
TRBJ1-1,TRBV7-8,-,-,TGTGCCAGCAGCTTAGGGAGGGAGGGTGAAGCTTTCTTT,CASSLGREGEAFF
TRBJ1-2,TRBV15,-,-,TGTGCCACCAGCAGAGCAGGGGATGGCTACACCTTC,CATSRAGDGYTF
TRBJ2-7,TRBV29-1,-,-,TGCAGCGTTGAGAACGGAGGGGGGGGCGAGCAGTACTTC,CSVENGGGGEQYF
TRBJ1-1,TRBV2,-,-,TGTGCCAGCAAGGACAGTAACACTGAAGCTTTCTTT,CASKDSNTEAFF
TRBJ2-1,TRBV24-1,-,-,TGTGCCACCAGTGATCGCTACAATGAGCAGTTCTTC,CATSDRYNEQFF
TRBJ1-1,TRBV18,-,-,TGTGCCAGCTCACCAACGGCTGCGGGGGGCACTGAAGCTTTCTTT,CASSPTAAGGTEAFF
TRBJ1-2,TRBV4-3,once,-,TGCGCCAGCAGCCAAGATCTTAACCGCTTCTTATTCACCTTC,CASSQDLNRFLFTF
TRBJ2-7,TRBV6-5,-,TRBD1,TGTGCCAGCAGAAGTGACAGGGACGAGCAGTACTTC,CASRSDRDEQYF
TRBJ2-3,TRBV6-1,-,-,TGTGCCAGCAGTGAAATACGAGATACGCAGTATTTT,CASSEIRDTQYF
TRBJ2-7,TRBV28,-,TRBD1,TGTGCCAGCAGAAGACAGGGTTCCCTTAGCGAGCAGTACTTC,CASRRQGSLSEQYF
TRBJ1-1,TRBV11-2,-,TRBD1,TGTGCCAGCAGCGCGACAGGGTTTGAAGCTTTCTTT,CASSATGFEAFF
TRBJ2-1,TRBV5-1,-,TRBD2,TGCGCCAGCAGCTTTAGCGGGATCAATGAGCAGTTCTTC,CASSFSGINEQFF
TRBJ2-7,TRBV6-5,-,TRBD2,TGTGCCAGCAGTTACTCGACTAGCGGGGCCTACGAGCAGTACTTC,CASSYSTSGAYEQYF
TRBJ1-5,TRBV28,-,-,TGTGCCAGCGGATATCAGCCCCAGCATTTT,CASGYQPQHF
TRBJ1-2,TRBV5-1,-,TRBD1,TGCGCCAGCAGGGGCGGACAGGGAAACTATGGCTACACCTTC,CASRGGQGNYGYTF
TRBJ1-5,TRBV7-2,-,-,TGTGCCAGCAGCTATGCGGGGGCAAACAATCAGCCCCAGCATTTT,CASSYAGANNQPQHF
TRBJ2-5,TRBV3-1/TRBV3-2,-,-,TGTGCCAGCAGCCAACCAGTTGGGGGAGTCGGTGGAGAGACCCAGTACTTC,CASSQPVGGVGGETQYF
TRBJ1-2,TRBV7-2,-,TRBD1,TGTGCCAGCAGCTTAGCCCCAGGGGGCGATTATTATGGCTACACCTTC,CASSLAPGGDYYGYTF
TRBJ1-2,TRBV30,-,-,TGTGCCTGGAGCCTTGGGGGGGCTAGGGGCTACACCTTC,CAWSLGGARGYTF
TRBJ2-7,TRBV5-4,-,-,TGTGCCAGCAGCTTGGTTCTCGGGGCCAAGTACTTC,CASSLVLGAKYF
TRBJ2-1,TRBV9,-,TRBD2,TGTGCCAGCAGCGTAGGGGACTACTACAATGAGCAGTTCTTC,CASSVGDYYNEQFF
TRBJ2-7,TRBV28,-,TRBD1,TGTGCCAGCAGTCCTCCCTGGACAGGGTCCTACGAGCAGTACTTC,CASSPPWTGSYEQYF
TRBJ2-1,TRBV27,-,TRBD2,TGTGCCAGCAGTCTCTCCCCGTGGGGTAGCGGGAGTAGGGATGAGCAGTTCTTC,CASSLSPWGSGSRDEQFF
TRBJ2-2,TRBV5-6,-,-,TGTGCCAGCAGCCTACAGGGCACGAACACCGGGGAGCTGTTTTTT,CASSLQGTNTGELFF
TRBJ2-5,TRBV19,-,TRBD1,TGTGCCAGTAGTCCTACAGGGGTGGAGACCCAGTACTTC,CASSPTGVETQYF
TRBJ1-2,TRBV12-3/TRBV12-4,once,-,TGTGCCAGCACGGGATCTAACTATGGCTACACCTTC,CASTGSNYGYTF